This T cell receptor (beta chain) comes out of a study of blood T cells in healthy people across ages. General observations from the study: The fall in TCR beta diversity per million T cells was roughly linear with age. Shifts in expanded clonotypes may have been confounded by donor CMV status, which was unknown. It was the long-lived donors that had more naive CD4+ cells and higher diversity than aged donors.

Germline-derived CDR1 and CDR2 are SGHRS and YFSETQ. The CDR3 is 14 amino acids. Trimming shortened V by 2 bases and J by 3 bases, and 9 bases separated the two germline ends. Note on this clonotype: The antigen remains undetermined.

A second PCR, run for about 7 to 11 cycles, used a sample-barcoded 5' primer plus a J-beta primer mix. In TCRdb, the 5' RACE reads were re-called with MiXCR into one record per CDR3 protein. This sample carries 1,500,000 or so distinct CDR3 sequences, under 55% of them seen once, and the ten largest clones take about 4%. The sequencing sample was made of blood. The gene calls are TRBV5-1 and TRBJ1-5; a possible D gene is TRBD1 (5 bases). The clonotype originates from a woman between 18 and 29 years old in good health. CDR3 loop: CASSFGTDNQPQHF. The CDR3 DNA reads TGCGCCAGCAGCTTCGGGACGGACAATCAGCCCCAGCATTTT. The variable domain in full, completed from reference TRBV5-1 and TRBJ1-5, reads KAGVTQTPRYLIKTRGQQVTLSCSPISGHRSVSWYQQTPGQGLQFLFEYFSETQRNKGNFPGRFSGRQFSNSRSEMNVSTLELGDSALYLCASSFGTDNQPQHFGDGTRLSIL.